These 23 T cell receptor beta chains came from one sample sequenced in a study of blood T cell repertoires in COVID-19. TCRdb's copy holds only in-frame clones and misses some; the assay was immunoSEQ multiplex PCR. The repertoire holds over 100,000 clones, 60% to 85% seen once, with more than 4% in the top ten. The sample comprised peripheral blood. Source of these receptors: a human donor in a cohort sampled during active or convalescent COVID-19.

The V and J genes are TRBV6-1 and TRBJ1-2; D ambiguous. Per the germline V gene, CDR1 is MNHNS and CDR2 is SASEGT. CDR3 length equals 15 residues. Trimming left V 1 base short and J 7 bases short, with 16 bases between. The CDR3 reads CASSEVYSPGIGYTF. CDR3 DNA: TGTGCCAGCAGTGAAGTCTACAGCCCGGGGATTGGCTACACCTTC.

The CDR3 sequence: CASSPSQERVSGYTF. As DNA, the CDR3 is TGTGCCAGCAGCCCGTCCCAGGAGAGGGTCTCTGGCTACACCTTC. V and J are TRBV7-2 and TRBJ1-2; no clear D gene. This CDR3 spans 15 amino acids. Germline V lookup: CDR1 SGHTA, CDR2 FQGNSA. The V end lost 5 bases, the J end lost 7 bases, and 20 bases lay between the germline ends. Based on the CDR3 plus reference TRBV7-2 and TRBJ1-2, the full variable domain is GAGVSQSPSNKVTEKGKDVELRCDPISGHTALYWYRQSLGQGLEFLIYFQGNSAPDKSGLPSDRFSAERTGGSVSTLTIQRTQQEDSAVYLCASSPSQERVSGYTFGSGTRLTVV.

V is TRBV4-3 and J is TRBJ2-1, with 12 nucleotides matching TRBD2. Trimming at V came to 4 bases and at J to 7 bases, leaving 11 bases not matched to a gene. CDR1 LGHNA and CDR2 YSLEER come from the germline V gene. The CDR3 loop spans 17 amino acids. The CDR3 coding sequence is TGCGCCAGCAGCCTCACCAGGACTAGCGGGGTGTTTAATGAGCAGTTCTTC. Translation: CASSLTRTSGVFNEQFF.

This clone was seen more than once but under ten times. The chain recombines TRBV29-1 with TRBJ2-1, with D maybe TRBD1 (5 bases). This CDR3 spans 12 amino acids. The V end was cut by 8 bases, the J end by 9 bases, with 17 bases between. Germline V gene lookup returns CDR1 SQVTM and CDR2 ANQGSEA. The CDR3 is CSSEGRGIEQFF. The DNA of the CDR3 is TGCAGCTCCGAAGGTAGGGGCATTGAGCAGTTCTTC.

The gene calls are TRBV9 and TRBJ1-2; D is ambiguous. The V and J ends lost 4 bases and 3 bases respectively, with 13 bases between them. Germline V gives CDR1 SGDLS, CDR2 YYNGEE. The CDR3 contains 14 residues. CDR3 nucleotides: TGTGCCAGCAGCATCTACCCCACGGACTATGGCTACACCTTC. Its protein product is CASSIYPTDYGYTF.

The chain couples TRBV29-1 to TRBJ2-2; TRBD2 agrees at 10 bases. From germline, CDR1 is SQVTM and CDR2 ANQGSEA. Trimming cost V 4 bases and J 4 bases; bases outside gene matches: 3. The CDR3 has 14 residues. CDR3: CSVAAGGPTGELFF. CDR3 bases: TGCAGCGTTGCAGCGGGAGGGCCCACCGGGGAGCTGTTTTTT.

The chain joins TRBV5-6 to TRBJ1-1; TRBD1 agrees at 8 bases. The CDR3 is made up of 16 amino acids. Germline loops: CDR1 SGHDT, CDR2 YYEEEE. With 5 bases clipped from V and 1 base from J, the junction kept 10 bases outside the gene matches. The DNA of the CDR3 is TGTGCCAGCAGTTACGACAGGGGCGACTGGAACACTGAAGCTTTCTTT. This codes for CASSYDRGDWNTEAFF. Supplemented by reference TRBV5-6 and TRBJ1-1, the full variable domain reads DAGVTQSPTHLIKTRGQQVTLRCSPKSGHDTVSWYQQALGQGPQFIFQYYEEEERQRGNFPDRFSGHQFPNYSSELNVNALLLGDSALYLCASSYDRGDWNTEAFFGQGTRLTVV.

This chain connects TRBV24-1 to TRBJ2-7, with 12 bases aligning to TRBD1. This CDR3 contains 16 residues. Per the germline V gene, CDR1 is KGHDR and CDR2 is SFDVKD. Unmatched junction bases numbered 6, after V lost 5 bases and J lost 2 bases. The CDR3 coding sequence is TGTGCCACCAGTGCCTCCGGGACAGGGGGCCCCTACGAGCAGTACTTC. This gives the protein CATSASGTGGPYEQYF.

The rearrangement joins TRBV19 to TRBJ1-4; D perhaps matches TRBD1 (6 bases). The CDR3 runs 15 residues. With 5 bases removed from V and 3 bases from J, the gap between germline ends came to 13 bases. CDR1 is LNHDA, CDR2 SQIVND, per germline (reference sequence). CDR3 sequence (DNA): TGTGCCAGTAGTGAAACAGGGACGGCTAATGAAAAACTGTTTTTT. Translated: CASSETGTANEKLFF.

V gene TRBV7-6 combines with J gene TRBJ2-5; the match to TRBD2 covers 10 bases. J lost 1 base, V lost 1 base, and 3 bases had no gene match. In germline, CDR1 is SGHVS, CDR2 FNYEAQ. This CDR3 is built from 16 residues. CDR3 amino acids: CASSLELAGAQETQYF. The CDR3 nucleotides read TGTGCCAGCAGCTTAGAGCTAGCGGGGGCCCAAGAGACCCAGTACTTC.

This chain links TRBV9 with TRBJ2-1; TRBD2 matches at 9 bases. Germline CDR1 SGDLS, CDR2 YYNGEE. With V trimmed by 0 bases and J by 10 bases, 11 bases remained unmatched. CDR3 length: 16 amino acids. The CDR3 DNA reads as TGTGCCAGCAGCGTAGTTGGCGGGGGGGCCGCGCGGGAGCAGTTCTTC. Translation gives CASSVVGGGAAREQFF.

This chain connects TRBV12-5 to TRBJ2-1; 8 bases are shared with TRBD1. V lost 0 bases, J lost 5 bases, and 9 bases stayed unmatched. The CDR3 covers 17 residues. Per germline, CDR1 LGHNT and CDR2 FRNRAP. The CDR3 sequence: CASGLVQGGVRHNEQFF. The CDR3 bases are TGTGCTAGTGGTTTGGTACAGGGGGGAGTGCGTCACAATGAGCAGTTCTTC. The variable domain in full, completed from reference TRBV12-5 and TRBJ2-1, reads DARVTQTPRHKVTEMGQEVTMRCQPILGHNTVFWYRQTMMQGLELLAYFRNRAPLDDSGMPKDRFSAEMPDATLATLKIQPSEPRDSAVYFCASGLVQGGVRHNEQFFGPGTRLTVL.

The chain recombines TRBV30 with TRBJ2-3; D is perhaps TRBD2 (6 bases). Germline V gene lookup returns CDR1 GTSNPN and CDR2 SVGIG (reference sequence). Trimming removed 0 bases at V and 3 bases at J, with 10 bases between. This CDR3 is built from 14 residues. Here the CDR3 reads CAWSVKGRTDTQYF. In nucleotides, the CDR3 is TGTGCCTGGAGTGTAAAGGGGAGGACAGATACGCAGTATTTT.

This clone is a singleton in its sample. The chain couples TRBV18 to TRBJ1-1; D unclear. V lost 3 bases to trimming and J lost 7 bases, with 9 bases between them. Germline CDR1 is KGHSH and CDR2 is LQKENI. This CDR3 has 12 amino acids. In nucleotides, the CDR3 is TGTGCCAGCTCACCGAGGCAGAGTGAAGCTTTCTTT. Protein: CASSPRQSEAFF.

The V gene is TRBV3-1 (or the pseudogene TRBV3-2), the J gene TRBJ2-6; maybe TRBD1 (6 bases). The CDR3 totals 17 residues. In germline, CDR1 is LGHDT, CDR2 YNNKEL (reference sequence). The V end was cut by 0 bases, the J end by 2 bases, with 11 bases between. DNA of the CDR3: TGTGCCAGCAGCCAAGAAGAGGGGGTAGCTGGGGCCAACGTCCTGACTTTC. Translated: CASSQEEGVAGANVLTF.

V gene TRBV6-6 combines with J gene TRBJ2-5, with TRBD2 matching over 7 bases. J was trimmed by 2 bases and V by 4 bases; bases with no gene match: 4. The CDR3 spans 14 residues. CDR1 is MNHNY and CDR2 is SVGAGI in the germline V gene (reference sequence). The CDR3 here is CASSSGGRQETQYF. In DNA form, the CDR3 reads TGTGCCAGCAGTTCGGGGGGAAGACAAGAGACCCAGTACTTC.

The CDR3 coding sequence is TGTGCCAGCAGTTTAGACGGGAGGGGATACACCGGGGAGCTGTTTTTT. Its translation: CASSLDGRGYTGELFF. V usage is TRBV27 and J usage is TRBJ2-2; 8 positions match TRBD2. The germline V gene has CDR1 MNHEY and CDR2 SMNVEV (reference sequence). The length of the CDR3 is 16 residues. V shed 2 bases, J shed 3 bases, and the junction held 5 bases outside the gene matches.

The chain is built from TRBV7-2 and TRBJ1-4; D possibly corresponds to TRBD1 (5 bases). V lost 6 bases, J lost 2 bases, and 10 bases lay in between. Germline assignment: CDR1 SGHTA and CDR2 FQGNSA. The CDR3 contains 14 residues. The CDR3 sequence: CASSQGWTNEKLFF. In nucleotides, the CDR3 is TGTGCCAGCAGTCAGGGTTGGACTAATGAAAAACTGTTTTTT.

The chain has TRBV12-5 and TRBJ2-1; 10 bases map to TRBD2. V dropped 1 base and J dropped 4; count of bases not matched to a gene: 7. Germline V gene data show CDR1 as LGHNT and CDR2 as FRNRAP. This CDR3 comprises 17 residues. The CDR3 sequence is CASGLDPLAGEYNEQFF. The CDR3, as DNA: TGTGCTAGTGGTTTGGACCCTCTAGCGGGAGAATACAATGAGCAGTTCTTC. The full variable domain, in which reference TRBV12-5 and TRBJ2-1 provide the parts outside the CDR3, is DARVTQTPRHKVTEMGQEVTMRCQPILGHNTVFWYRQTMMQGLELLAYFRNRAPLDDSGMPKDRFSAEMPDATLATLKIQPSEPRDSAVYFCASGLDPLAGEYNEQFFGPGTRLTVL.

The chain recombines TRBV7-2 with TRBJ2-7; D remains unclear. V lost 0 bases to trimming and J lost 9 bases, with 21 bases between them. Germline lookup yields CDR1 SGHTA and CDR2 FQGNSA. The CDR3 runs 16 residues. Written as DNA, the CDR3 is TGTGCCAGCAGCTTAGCCCCGAGTTCTGACCGCGCAGGGCAGTACTTC. This codes for CASSLAPSSDRAGQYF. Based on the CDR3 plus reference TRBV7-2 and TRBJ2-7, the full variable domain is GAGVSQSPSNKVTEKGKDVELRCDPISGHTALYWYRQSLGQGLEFLIYFQGNSAPDKSGLPSDRFSAERTGGSVSTLTIQRTQQEDSAVYLCASSLAPSSDRAGQYFGPGTRLTVT.

The gene calls are TRBV5-1 and TRBJ2-2, with 8 bases identical to TRBD1. The CDR3 is 17 amino acids. CDR1 and CDR2 (germline): SGHRS, YFSETQ. Trimming at V came to 0 bases and at J to 6 bases, leaving 10 bases not matched to a gene. The CDR3 loop is CASSLVSGTGRPGELFF. Here the CDR3 DNA reads TGCGCCAGCAGCTTGGTTTCGGGGACAGGCCGCCCCGGGGAGCTGTTTTTT.

V gene TRBV10-3 combines with J gene TRBJ2-7, with TRBD1 matching 8 bases. This CDR3 contains 14 residues. Germline CDR1 is ENHRY and CDR2 is SYGVKD. V shed 5 bases and J 3 bases; nucleotides not matched to a gene: 6. The CDR3 sequence is CAISRGQEGYEQYF. The CDR3 DNA reads TGTGCCATCAGTAGGGGACAGGAGGGCTACGAGCAGTACTTC.

J is TRBJ1-2 and V is TRBV4-3; D remains unclear. This CDR3 comprises 14 residues. Germline-derived CDR1 and CDR2 are LGHNA and YSLEER. Trimming took off 4 bases at V and 2 bases at J, with 11 bases between the two ends. In nucleotides, the CDR3 is TGCGCCAGCAGCCCCCACCCGGGGAACTATGGCTACACCTTC. Translating it yields CASSPHPGNYGYTF.